The present T cell receptor beta chain was sequenced within a study of cytomegalovirus exposure and HLA in healthy donors. This PCR relied on a set of 60 Vbeta primers and 13 Jbeta primers. Sequenced by immunoSEQ multiplex PCR; TCRdb stores in-frame clones only, minus some. The top ten clones hold 2.9% of a sample with more than 95,000 clones, 15% to 20% of them seen once. Germline-derived CDR1 and CDR2 are SGDLS and YYNGEE. Trimming cost V 0 bases and J 3 bases, with 11 bases left between them. CDR3 size: 15 residues. This clone was seen only a few times. What it binds is unknown. Samples came from healthy bone marrow donors. When sampled, the donors appeared nominally healthy, though they likely had unrecorded immune exposures. Study-level points and caveats: High sensitivity and specificity were reportedly achieved when the classifier diagnosed cytomegalovirus status.

The chain couples TRBV9 to TRBJ2-3, with D unresolved. The receptor was derived from a female donor in good health and CMV-seropositive. The specimen sequenced was PBMCs. The CDR3 is CASSVASLETDTQYF. The CDR3 DNA reads as TGTGCCAGCAGCGTAGCGTCCTTAGAGACAGATACGCAGTATTTT.